This entry lists 22 T cell receptor beta chains sequenced from one sample in a study of blood T cell repertoires in COVID-19. Measured with immunoSEQ multiplex PCR; TCRdb has only the in-frame clones, and not every one. The profile shows tens of thousands of clones, roughly 90% of them singletons. Specimen: peripheral blood. The receptors shown here come from a human donor in a cohort sampled during active COVID-19.

The chain couples TRBV5-1 to TRBJ2-1, with 9 bases that match TRBD1. Germline CDR1 is SGHRS and CDR2 is YFSETQ. Trimming at V came to 4 bases and at J to 9 bases, leaving 11 bases not matched to a gene. This CDR3 comprises 15 residues. Here the CDR3 DNA reads TGCGCCAGCAGCCCGGGACAGGGATACGTTGGTGAGCAGTTCTTC. Amino acids: CASSPGQGYVGEQFF.

The gene calls are TRBV13 and TRBJ2-4; 8 nucleotides match TRBD1. V shed 5 bases, J shed 5 bases, and the junction held 5 bases outside the gene matches. Germline values: CDR1 PRHDT, CDR2 FYEKMQ (reference sequence). The CDR3 extends over 14 amino acids. Written as DNA, the CDR3 is TGTGCCAGCAGCCGCAGGGGGCGCGAAAACATTCAGTACTTC. Its translation is CASSRRGRENIQYF.

The chain has TRBV9 and TRBJ2-1; D uncertain. The CDR3 totals 14 residues. V was clipped by 4 bases and J by 8 bases, with 16 bases between them. Germline lookup yields CDR1 SGDLS and CDR2 YYNGEE. For the CDR3, the DNA is TGTGCCAGCAGCCCTCCGGGTAGCACCGATGAGCAGTTCTTC. This gives the protein CASSPPGSTDEQFF. Looking up the rest from reference TRBV9 and TRBJ2-1 gives the full variable domain: DSGVTQTPKHLITATGQRVTLRCSPRSGDLSVYWYQQSLDQGLQFLIQYYNGEERAKGNILERFSAQQFPDLHSELNLSSLELGDSALYFCASSPPGSTDEQFFGPGTRLTVL.

This sequence joins TRBV28 and TRBJ2-7, with no clear D. V shed 11 bases and J shed 2 bases, with 16 bases lying between them. From germline, CDR1 is MDHEN and CDR2 SYDVKM. This CDR3 contains 13 residues. The CDR3 sequence: CACGSPSTYEQYF. CDR3 bases: TGTGCCTGCGGAAGCCCCTCCACCTACGAGCAGTACTTC.

The chain has TRBV12-5 and TRBJ1-1; no reliable D call. Trimming took 1 base from V and 3 from J, leaving 9 bases between them. Germline V gene sequence: CDR1 LGHNT, CDR2 FRNRAP. The CDR3 runs to 14 residues. CDR3: CASGLGTFYTEAFF. CDR3 sequence (DNA): TGTGCTAGTGGTTTGGGGACTTTTTACACTGAAGCTTTCTTT. Looking up the rest from reference TRBV12-5 and TRBJ1-1 gives the full variable domain: DARVTQTPRHKVTEMGQEVTMRCQPILGHNTVFWYRQTMMQGLELLAYFRNRAPLDDSGMPKDRFSAEMPDATLATLKIQPSEPRDSAVYFCASGLGTFYTEAFFGQGTRLTVV.

This clone was counted a single time. The chain couples TRBV7-6 to TRBJ2-7; 8 nucleotides match TRBD1. CDR1 and CDR2 (germline): SGHVS, FNYEAQ. The CDR3 is 16 residues long. After removal of 0 bases from V and 0 bases from J, the junction contained 4 bases not matched to a gene. CDR3 loop: CASSLARTGPSYEQYF. CDR3 sequence (DNA): TGTGCCAGCAGCTTAGCGCGGACAGGGCCCTCCTACGAGCAGTACTTC.

This sequence joins TRBV24-1 and TRBJ2-2, with 11 bases that match TRBD2. The CDR3 runs to 14 residues. Germline CDR1 KGHDR, CDR2 SFDVKD. V dropped 5 bases and J dropped 5; count of bases not matched to a gene: 0. The CDR3 coding sequence is TGTGCCACCAGTGCTAGCGGGAGGACCGGGGAGCTGTTTTTT. Translating it yields CATSASGRTGELFF.

This clone rates as medium-sized (0.01 to 0.1%). The chain joins TRBV19 to TRBJ2-1, with D possibly being TRBD2 (7 bases). V was shortened by 3 bases and J by 2 bases, with 17 bases between the two germline ends. Germline CDR1 is LNHDA and CDR2 is SQIVND (reference sequence). The CDR3 sequence is 17 residues long. CDR3 residues: CASSIYGGATPYNEQFF. In DNA, the CDR3 is TGTGCCAGTAGTATCTATGGGGGGGCGACTCCCTACAATGAGCAGTTCTTC.

V and J are TRBV18 and TRBJ1-4; D not certain. This CDR3 contains 15 residues. V was shortened by 2 bases and J by 0 bases, with 7 bases between the two germline ends. Germline V lookup: CDR1 KGHSH, CDR2 LQKENI. The CDR3 region is CASSPMRATNEKLFF. For the CDR3, the DNA is TGTGCCAGCTCACCAATGCGGGCAACTAATGAAAAACTGTTTTTT. The entire variable domain, with the rest obtained from reference TRBV18 and TRBJ1-4, is as follows: NAGVMQNPRHLVRRRGQEARLRCSPMKGHSHVYWYRQLPEEGLKFMVYLQKENIIDESGMPKERFSAEFPKEGPSILRIQQVVRGDSAAYFCASSPMRATNEKLFFGSGTQLSVL.

The rearrangement uses TRBV5-6 and TRBJ2-7; D unresolved. V was shortened by 4 bases and J by 5 bases, with 7 bases between the two germline ends. Germline loops: CDR1 SGHDT, CDR2 YYEEEE. The CDR3 covers 11 residues. The CDR3 DNA reads TGTGCCAGCAGCGTAAAAAACGAGCAGTACTTC. Translating gives CASSVKNEQYF.

This chain connects TRBV10-3 to TRBJ1-4; D is possibly TRBD1 (5 bases). V lost 2 bases and J 1 base, leaving 14 bases between the germline ends. Germline-derived CDR1 and CDR2 are ENHRY and SYGVKD. CDR3 length: 17 residues. CDR3: CAISEARAGRTNEKLFF. The CDR3 nucleotides read TGTGCCATCAGTGAGGCCAGGGCCGGGAGAACTAATGAAAAACTGTTTTTT.

The V call is TRBV20-1, the J call TRBJ1-2, with D perhaps TRBD1 (6 bases). The germline V and J ends were trimmed by 5 bases and 8 bases, with 12 bases remaining between them. The CDR3 spans 11 residues. Germline CDR1 reads DFQATT; CDR2 reads SNEGSKA (reference sequence). CDR3 coding DNA: TGCAGTGCTCAGAGGGGGATCGGCTACACCTTC. It codes for CSAQRGIGYTF.

V and J are TRBV19 and TRBJ2-5; possibly TRBD2 for D (6 bases). V shed 3 bases and J shed 4 bases, with 15 bases lying between them. Germline assignment: CDR1 LNHDA and CDR2 SQIVND (reference sequence). The length of the CDR3 is 15 residues. The DNA for the CDR3 is TGTGCCAGTAGTATTGGGAGTCGGGGGATAGAGACCCAGTACTTC. Translating it yields CASSIGSRGIETQYF.

This chain uses TRBV13 with TRBJ1-6; D not certain. Trimming cost V 0 bases and J 5 bases, with 11 bases left between them. Germline V CDR1 and CDR2: PRHDT, FYEKMQ (reference sequence). The CDR3 contains 16 residues. The CDR3 is CASSLGAGNHNSPLHF. CDR3 nucleotide sequence: TGTGCCAGCAGCTTAGGCGCAGGCAACCATAATTCACCCCTCCACTTT.

Only one count was recorded for this clone. V gene TRBV3-1 (or the pseudogene TRBV3-2) combines with J gene TRBJ1-3; D might be TRBD1 (6 bases). The germline CDR1 and CDR2 sequences are LGHDT and YNNKEL (reference sequence). V gave up 6 bases and J gave up 3 bases, with 12 bases separating them. The CDR3 totals 14 residues. In DNA form, the CDR3 reads TGTGCCAGCAGTCACGGACAGCTTGGAAACACCATATATTTT. Amino acid sequence: CASSHGQLGNTIYF.

The chain employs TRBV19 and TRBJ1-6, with 9 positions matching TRBD1. The CDR3 loop spans 15 amino acids. Germline values: CDR1 LNHDA, CDR2 SQIVND (reference sequence). J gave up 8 bases and V 2 bases, and 4 bases lay outside the gene matches. CDR3 bases: TGTGCCAGTAGTATACTGACAGGGGGAGATTCACCCCTCCACTTT. This translates into CASSILTGGDSPLHF. Drawing the rest from reference TRBV19 and TRBJ1-6, the complete variable domain is DGGITQSPKYLFRKEGQNVTLSCEQNLNHDAMYWYRQDPGQGLRLIYYSQIVNDFQKGDIAEGYSVSREKKESFPLTVTSAQKNPTAFYLCASSILTGGDSPLHFGNGTRLTVT.

V usage is TRBV13 and J usage is TRBJ1-6; no clear D. Germline assignment: CDR1 PRHDT and CDR2 FYEKMQ (reference sequence). Trimming cost V 2 bases and J 5 bases, with 16 bases left between them. The CDR3 spans 17 residues. As DNA, the CDR3 is TGTGCCAGCAGCTTATTAGTTGCCGGGAAAAATAATTCACCCCTCCACTTT. It is translated as CASSLLVAGKNNSPLHF. Looking up the rest from reference TRBV13 and TRBJ1-6 gives the full variable domain: AAGVIQSPRHLIKEKRETATLKCYPIPRHDTVYWYQQGPGQDPQFLISFYEKMQSDKGSIPDRFSAQQFSDYHSELNMSSLELGDSALYFCASSLLVAGKNNSPLHFGNGTRLTVT.

The table lists this clone with a count of one. This chain uses TRBV24-1 with TRBJ1-1, with D perhaps TRBD1 (6 bases). Germline V CDR1 and CDR2: KGHDR, SFDVKD. The CDR3 covers 18 residues. Between the trimmed V and J ends, which lost 3 bases and 0 bases, there was a span of 19 bases. In DNA form, the CDR3 reads TGTGCCACCAGTGATCCCGGGGGGGGGCCTACTCTGAACACTGAAGCTTTCTTT. This codes for CATSDPGGGPTLNTEAFF.

The CDR3 nucleotides are TGTGCCAGCAGCTTTACCGGGACAGGGTTCTATGGCTACACCTTC. It yields the protein CASSFTGTGFYGYTF. The rearrangement uses TRBV7-2 and TRBJ1-2, with TRBD1 matching 9 bases. V lost 3 bases to trimming and J lost 4 bases; unmatched junction nucleotides: 6. Per the germline V gene, CDR1 is SGHTA and CDR2 is FQGNSA. The CDR3 loop spans 15 amino acids.

The chain employs TRBV24-1 and TRBJ2-7; 9 positions agree with TRBD1. V lost 0 bases to trimming and J lost 1 base; unmatched junction nucleotides: 6. There are 17 residues in the CDR3. The germline V gene has CDR1 KGHDR and CDR2 SFDVKD. The CDR3 DNA sequence: TGTGCCACCAGTGATTTGGGGCGGGACAGGGCATCCTACGAGCAGTACTTC. The encoded protein is CATSDLGRDRASYEQYF.

The chain combines TRBV5-1 with TRBJ1-2, with a tentative D call TRBD1 (6 bases). The CDR3 extends over 15 amino acids. With 4 bases removed from V and 2 bases from J, the gap between germline ends came to 15 bases. CDR1 is SGHRS, CDR2 YFSETQ, per germline. The CDR3 nucleotides are TGCGCCAGCAGCCCTACCAGGGGCAGCAACTATGGCTACACCTTC. It is translated as CASSPTRGSNYGYTF.

The chain employs TRBV7-2 and TRBJ2-4, with 7 bases matching TRBD2. The CDR3 contains 15 residues. The V gene end was trimmed by 1 base and the J gene end by 5 bases; junction bases not matched to a gene: 5. Germline-derived CDR1 and CDR2 are SGHTA and FQGNSA. The CDR3 protein is CASSLGPGRENIQYF. CDR3 DNA: TGTGCCAGCAGCTTAGGTCCAGGGAGGGAAAACATTCAGTACTTC.